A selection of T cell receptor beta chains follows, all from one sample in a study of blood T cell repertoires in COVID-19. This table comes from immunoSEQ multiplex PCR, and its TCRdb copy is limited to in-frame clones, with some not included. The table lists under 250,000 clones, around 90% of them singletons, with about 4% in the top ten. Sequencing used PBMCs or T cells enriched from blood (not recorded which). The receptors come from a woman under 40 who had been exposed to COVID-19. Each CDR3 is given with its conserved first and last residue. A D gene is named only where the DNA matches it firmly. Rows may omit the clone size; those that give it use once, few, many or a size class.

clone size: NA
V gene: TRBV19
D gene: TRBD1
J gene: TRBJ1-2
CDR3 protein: CASSIAAVRDRYGYGYTF
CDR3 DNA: TGTGCCAGTAGTATCGCCGCCGTGCGGGACAGGTACGGCTATGGCTACACCTTC

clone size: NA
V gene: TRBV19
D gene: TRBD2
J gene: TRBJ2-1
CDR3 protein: CASSIKTSGRGNEQFF
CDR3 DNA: TGTGCCAGTAGTATAAAGACTAGCGGGAGAGGAAATGAGCAGTTCTTC

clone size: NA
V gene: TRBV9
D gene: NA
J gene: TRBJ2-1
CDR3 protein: CASSVGGKPNNEQFF
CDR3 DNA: TGTGCCAGCAGCGTAGGTGGCAAACCCAACAATGAGCAGTTCTTC

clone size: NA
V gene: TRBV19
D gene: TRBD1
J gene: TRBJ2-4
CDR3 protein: CASSISGGPDIQYF
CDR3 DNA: TGTGCCAGTAGTATATCAGGGGGCCCGGACATTCAGTACTTC

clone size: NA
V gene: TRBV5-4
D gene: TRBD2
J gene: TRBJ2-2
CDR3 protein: CASSWEREEGGELFF
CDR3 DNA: TGTGCCAGCAGCTGGGAGCGGGAGGAGGGCGGGGAGCTGTTTTTT

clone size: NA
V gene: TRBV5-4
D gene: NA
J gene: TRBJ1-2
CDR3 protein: CASSPIGVYGYTF
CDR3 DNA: TGTGCCAGCAGCCCCATAGGGGTCTATGGCTACACCTTC

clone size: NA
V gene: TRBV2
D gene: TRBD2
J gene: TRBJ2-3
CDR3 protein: CASRRTSGSTDTQYF
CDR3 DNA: TGTGCCAGCAGACGGACTAGCGGGAGTACAGATACGCAGTATTTT

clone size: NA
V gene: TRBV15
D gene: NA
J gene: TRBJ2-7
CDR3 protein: CATSRDPVYEQYF
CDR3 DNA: TGTGCCACCAGCAGAGACCCGGTTTACGAGCAGTACTTC

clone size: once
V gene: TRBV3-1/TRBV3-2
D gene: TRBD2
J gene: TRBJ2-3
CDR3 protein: CASSQRLAGGPSTDTQYF
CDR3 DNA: TGTGCCAGCAGCCAAAGACTAGCGGGAGGGCCTAGCACAGATACGCAGTATTTT

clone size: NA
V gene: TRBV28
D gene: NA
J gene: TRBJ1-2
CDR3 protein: CASSSPRSRTDYGYTF
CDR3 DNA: TGTGCCAGCAGTTCTCCCCGAAGCCGGACAGACTATGGCTACACCTTC

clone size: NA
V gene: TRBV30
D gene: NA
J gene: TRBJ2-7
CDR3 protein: CAWVQVGYEQYF
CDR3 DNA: TGTGCCTGGGTACAGGTTGGCTACGAGCAGTACTTC